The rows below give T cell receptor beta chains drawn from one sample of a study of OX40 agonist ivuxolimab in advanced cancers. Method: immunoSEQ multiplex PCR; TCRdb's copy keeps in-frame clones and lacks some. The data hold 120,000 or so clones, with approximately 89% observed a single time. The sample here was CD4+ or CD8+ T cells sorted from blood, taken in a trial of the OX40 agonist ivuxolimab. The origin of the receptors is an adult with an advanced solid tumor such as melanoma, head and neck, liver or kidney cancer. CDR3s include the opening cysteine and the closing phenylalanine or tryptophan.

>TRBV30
CAWNLGGYEQYF
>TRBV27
CASSLRQGGDYGYTF
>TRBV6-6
CASGEQPQHF
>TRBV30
CASEGESYNEQFF
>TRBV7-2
CASSLSRLVNQPQHF
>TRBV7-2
CASSTWDGGNSPLHF
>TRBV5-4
CASSLLDGGADTQYF
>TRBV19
CATTEGNEQYF
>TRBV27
CASSLRAFTDTQYF
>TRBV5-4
CASSPGTAQEGYGYTF
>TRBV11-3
CASSLENGELFF
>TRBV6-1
CASTWGNYGYTF
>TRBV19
CASSIATAHSNQPQHF
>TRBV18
CASSPMAEPSSGNTIYF
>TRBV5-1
CASTPVSYPNTEAFF
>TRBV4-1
CASSRGTGGDTEAFF
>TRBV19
CASSIVGRTTDTQYF
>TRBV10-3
CAIRGTLNGYTF
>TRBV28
CASKMGAGEAFF
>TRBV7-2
CASSLWEKETQYF
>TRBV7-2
CASSLGYSRTDTQYF
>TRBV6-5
CASSSGANYGYTF